A single sample is the source of the 20 T cell receptor beta chains below, sequenced in a study of T cells in Graves' hyperthyroidism and ophthalmopathy. RNA transcripts provided the source from which TCR beta CDR3 regions were amplified. The study used the HTBI primer set for a first-round RT-PCR of the TCR CDR3. TCRdb itself ran the multiplex PCR reads through MiXCR, one entry per CDR3 protein. The sample has about half a million distinct CDR3 sequences; 20% are singletons. Sequences were obtained from blood. The receptors stem from a young man with Graves' hyperthyroidism.

CDR3 in amino acids: CASSQDRGARRQPQHF. CDR3 coding DNA: TGTGCCAGCAGCCAAGATCGGGGGGCAAGGAGGCAGCCCCAGCATTTT. The genes are TRBV4-2 and TRBJ1-5; a weak D match, TRBD1 (6 bases). CDR3 length: 16 residues. The germline V gene has CDR1 LGHNA and CDR2 YNFKEQ. The V end lost 0 bases, the J end lost 7 bases, and 16 bases lay between the germline ends.

This clonotype was seen ten or more times. The J gene is TRBJ1-1, the V gene TRBV19; D may be TRBD1 (6 bases). Germline CDR1 LNHDA, CDR2 SQIVND (reference sequence). V lost 2 bases, J lost 12 bases, and 25 bases lay in between. This CDR3 has 16 amino acids. The CDR3 loop reads CASSITGNTRLSRTFF. The CDR3, as DNA: TGTGCCAGTAGTATAACAGGGAATACCCGTTTATCGAGAACTTTCTTT.

The sample holds many counts of this clonotype. This chain joins TRBV28 and TRBJ1-5; 7 bases are a match to TRBD1. Per the germline V gene, CDR1 is MDHEN and CDR2 is SYDVKM. V trimming: 0 bases; J trimming: 2 bases; junction bases outside the gene matches: 4. This CDR3 comprises 16 residues. CDR3 region: CASSLWGGQGNQPQHF. The CDR3 bases are TGTGCCAGCAGTTTATGGGGCGGACAGGGCAATCAGCCCCAGCATTTT.

Many counts were recorded for this clonotype. This chain joins TRBV28 and TRBJ2-2; D is unresolved. The CDR3 is made up of 13 amino acids. CDR1 is MDHEN and CDR2 is SYDVKM in the germline V gene. The ends were cut back, 3 bases at V and 3 bases at J, with 5 bases in the middle. This CDR3 is CASSFRYTGELFF. The CDR3 coding sequence is TGTGCCAGCAGTTTTCGGTACACCGGGGAGCTGTTTTTT.

The sample holds many counts of this clonotype. The chain joins TRBV19 to TRBJ2-7, with a possible D match to TRBD1 (5 bases). The germline V gene encodes CDR1 LNHDA and CDR2 SQIVND (reference sequence). V lost 3 bases to trimming and J lost 7 bases, with 13 bases between them. The CDR3 runs 13 residues. The CDR3 spells CASSIGPRAEQYF. The CDR3 DNA reads as TGTGCCAGTAGTATTGGGCCCAGGGCTGAGCAGTACTTC.

This clonotype was recorded at least ten times. The gene calls are TRBV14 and TRBJ1-1; TRBD1 matches 10 bases. From germline, CDR1 is SGHDN and CDR2 FVKESK. The CDR3 has 15 amino acids. V shed 2 bases and J 1 base; nucleotides not matched to a gene: 1. DNA for the CDR3: TGTGCCAGCAGCCAAAGGACAGGGGGGAACACTGAAGCTTTCTTT. It translates to CASSQRTGGNTEAFF.

The J gene is TRBJ2-5, the V gene TRBV6-5; weak D call: TRBD2 (5 bases). Germline V CDR1 and CDR2: MNHEY, SVGAGI. V gave up 0 bases and J gave up 4 bases, with 9 bases separating them. The CDR3 consists of 14 residues. The CDR3 DNA follows: TGTGCCAGCAGTTACTCGGCCGGGATAGAGACCCAGTACTTC. This encodes CASSYSAGIETQYF.

Concerning this clonotype itself: A much bigger clone sits one base away, suggesting this may be a read error. The gene calls are TRBV7-2 and TRBJ1-5; 7 positions match TRBD1. Germline V gene sequence: CDR1 SGHTA, CDR2 FQGNSA. The CDR3 length is 15 residues. CDR3 sequence reads: CAISLPGQRNQPQHF. The CDR3 DNA reads as TGTGCCATCAGCTTACCGGGACAGAGAAATCAGCCCCAGCATTTT.

This clonotype was counted many times. This chain connects TRBV5-1 to TRBJ1-1; D ambiguous. Trimming left V 0 bases short and J 1 base short, with 7 bases between. This CDR3 has 14 residues. Germline loops: CDR1 SGHRS, CDR2 YFSETQ. The DNA of the CDR3 is TGCGCCAGCAGCTTGGAGGCAGCGAACACTGAAGCTTTCTTT. As protein: CASSLEAANTEAFF.

There are many counts of this clonotype. V usage is TRBV12-3 or TRBV12-4 and J usage is TRBJ2-5, with 7 bases that match TRBD1. V was pared by 7 bases and J by 3 bases, with 2 bases of the junction left unmatched. This CDR3 region has 12 residues. The CDR3 here is CASTTGEETQYF. Written as DNA, the CDR3 is TGTGCCAGCACCACAGGGGAAGAGACCCAGTACTTC.

This clonotype was counted ten times or more. V gene TRBV28 combines with J gene TRBJ2-7; D is perhaps TRBD1 or TRBD2 (5 bases each). The CDR3 has 14 residues. Trimming left V 1 base short and J 2 bases short, with 9 bases between. Germline V gives CDR1 MDHEN, CDR2 SYDVKM. CDR3 in DNA: TGTGCCAGCAGTTTATACGGGGCCGCCTACGAGCAGTACTTC. It translates to CASSLYGAAYEQYF.

At least ten counts were recorded for this clonotype. V gene TRBV12-5 combines with J gene TRBJ1-1; weak D call: TRBD1 (6 bases). The CDR3 is 16 amino acids. Germline V lookup: CDR1 LGHNT, CDR2 FRNRAP. The V end was cut by 0 bases, the J end by 7 bases, with 18 bases between. CDR3 loop: CASGLVRRGALGEAFF. Here the CDR3 DNA reads TGTGCTAGTGGTTTGGTACGACGGGGGGCGTTGGGTGAAGCTTTCTTT.

In this sample, this clonotype turned up many times. This rearrangement joins TRBV28 to TRBJ1-5; TRBD1 matches 9 bases. The J segment lost 7 bases and the V segment lost 5 bases, leaving 12 bases of the junction unmatched. Germline CDR1 reads MDHEN; CDR2 reads SYDVKM. The CDR3 length is 16 residues. In DNA, the CDR3 is TGTGCCAGCAGTCCCCGGTACAGGGGGCAAGGACAGCCCCAGCATTTT. Its translation: CASSPRYRGQGQPQHF.

This chain links TRBV28 with TRBJ2-7; D is unresolved. The CDR3 spans 13 residues. Between the trimmed V and J ends, which lost 7 bases and 6 bases, there was a span of 16 bases. Germline-derived CDR1 and CDR2 are MDHEN and SYDVKM. The CDR3, as DNA: TGTGCCAGCACGGATCGGTTGATCTGCGAGCAGTACTTC. Amino acids: CASTDRLICEQYF.

This clonotype was seen at least ten times. The V gene is TRBV10-2, the J gene TRBJ1-2; a possible D gene is TRBD1 (5 bases). Trimming took off 5 bases at V and 4 bases at J, with 17 bases between the two ends. The CDR3 is 15 residues long. Germline V gene sequence: CDR1 WSHSY, CDR2 SAAADI. CDR3 loop: CASSYRSEGSYGYTF. CDR3 bases: TGCGCCAGCAGTTACAGGTCCGAGGGAAGCTATGGCTACACCTTC.

In this sample, this clonotype turned up many times. The chain uses TRBV6-1 and TRBJ1-2; D not resolved. Per germline, CDR1 MNHNS and CDR2 SASEGT. The CDR3 length is 12 residues. Trimming cost V 8 bases and J 2 bases, with 9 bases left between them. This chain's CDR3 is CASGEGNYGYTF. As DNA, the CDR3 is TGTGCCAGCGGCGAGGGAAACTATGGCTACACCTTC.

This clonotype has a count of ten or more. The rearrangement links TRBV6-5 to TRBJ2-3; D gene ambiguous. The V gene lost 4 bases and the J gene lost 2 bases, with 13 bases spanning the gap. The CDR3 length is 15 residues. The V gene's germline CDR1 is MNHEY and CDR2 SVGAGI. The CDR3 sequence: CASSLDPYPTDTQYF. CDR3 in DNA: TGTGCCAGCAGTTTGGACCCGTACCCCACAGATACGCAGTATTTT.

This chain links TRBV11-2 with TRBJ1-2; D uncertain. CDR3 size: 17 residues. V gave up 4 bases and J gave up 6 bases, with 24 bases separating them. CDR1 is SGHAT and CDR2 is FQNNGV in the germline V gene. CDR3 protein: CASSSLKSFAAWDGYTF. In DNA form, the CDR3 reads TGTGCCAGCAGCTCCCTTAAAAGCTTTGCAGCCTGGGATGGCTACACCTTC.

This clonotype was counted at least ten times. The genes are TRBV28 and TRBJ2-7; possible D gene TRBD1, 5 bases. Germline-derived CDR1 and CDR2 are MDHEN and SYDVKM. Trimming pared 5 bases from V and 0 bases from J, leaving 8 bases between. The CDR3 sequence is 13 residues long. CDR3 DNA: TGTGCCAGCAGTAAGGACACCTCCTACGAGCAGTACTTC. Protein product: CASSKDTSYEQYF.

This clonotype was picked up a small number of times. Germline and junction disagree at one end, which may indicate a read error. The rearrangement links TRBV7-2 to TRBJ2-7; the D call may be TRBD1 or TRBD2 (5 bases each). This CDR3 is 14 amino acids long. In germline, CDR1 is SGHTA, CDR2 FQGNSA. In DNA, the CDR3 is TGTGCCAGCAGCCAAGTTGGGGGTAGCTACGGGCAGTACTTC. This codes for CASSQVGGSYGQYF.